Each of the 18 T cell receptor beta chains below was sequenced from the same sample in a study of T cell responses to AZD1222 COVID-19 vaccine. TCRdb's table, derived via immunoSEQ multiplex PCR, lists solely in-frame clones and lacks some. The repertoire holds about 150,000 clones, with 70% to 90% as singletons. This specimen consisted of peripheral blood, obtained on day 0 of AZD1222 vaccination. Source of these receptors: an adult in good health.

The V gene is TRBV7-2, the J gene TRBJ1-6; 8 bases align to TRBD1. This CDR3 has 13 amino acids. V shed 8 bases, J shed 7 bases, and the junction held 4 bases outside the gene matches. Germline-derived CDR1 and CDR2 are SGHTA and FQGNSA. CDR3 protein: CASWGQVNSPLHF. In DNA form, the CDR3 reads TGTGCCAGCTGGGGACAGGTGAATTCACCCCTCCACTTT.

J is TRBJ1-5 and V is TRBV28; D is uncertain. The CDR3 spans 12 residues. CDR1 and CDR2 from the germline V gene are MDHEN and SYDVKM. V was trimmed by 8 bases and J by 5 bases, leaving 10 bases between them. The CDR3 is CASLVRDQPQHF. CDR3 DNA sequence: TGTGCCAGCCTCGTTCGTGATCAGCCCCAGCATTTT. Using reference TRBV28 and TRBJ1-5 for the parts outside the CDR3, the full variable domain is DVKVTQSSRYLVKRTGEKVFLECVQDMDHENMFWYRQDPGLGLRLIYFSYDVKMKEKGDIPEGYSVSREKKERFSLILESASTNQTSMYLCASLVRDQPQHFGDGTRLSIL.

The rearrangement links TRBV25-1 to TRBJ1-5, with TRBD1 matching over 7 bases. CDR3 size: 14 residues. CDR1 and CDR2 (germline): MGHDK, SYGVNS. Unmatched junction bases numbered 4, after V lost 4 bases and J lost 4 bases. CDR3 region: CASSGGGPNQPQHF. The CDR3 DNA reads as TGTGCCAGCAGTGGAGGGGGCCCTAATCAGCCCCAGCATTTT. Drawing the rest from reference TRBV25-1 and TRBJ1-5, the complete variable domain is EADIYQTPRYLVIGTGKKITLECSQTMGHDKMYWYQQDPGMELHLIHYSYGVNSTEKGDLSSESTVSRIRTEHFPLTLESARPSHTSQYLCASSGGGPNQPQHFGDGTRLSIL.

CDR3 sequence: CASRALNDNEQFF. The CDR3 nucleotides are TGTGCCAGCAGGGCTCTCAATGACAATGAGCAGTTCTTC. This chain connects TRBV5-4 to TRBJ2-1, with D unresolved. V lost 5 bases, J lost 5 bases, and 11 bases lay in between. This CDR3 is built from 13 residues. Per germline, CDR1 SGHNT and CDR2 YYREEE (reference sequence).

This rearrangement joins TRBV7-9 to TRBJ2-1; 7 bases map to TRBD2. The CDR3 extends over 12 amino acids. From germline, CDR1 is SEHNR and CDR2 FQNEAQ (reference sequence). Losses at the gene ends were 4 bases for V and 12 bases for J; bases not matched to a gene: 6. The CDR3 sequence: CASSSAGSWQFF. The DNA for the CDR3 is TGTGCCAGCAGCTCAGCGGGGAGTTGGCAGTTCTTC.

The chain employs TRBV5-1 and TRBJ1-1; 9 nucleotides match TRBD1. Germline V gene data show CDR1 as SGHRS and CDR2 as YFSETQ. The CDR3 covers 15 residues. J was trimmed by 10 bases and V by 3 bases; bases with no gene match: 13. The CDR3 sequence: CASSSNLGTGPLAFF. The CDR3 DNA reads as TGCGCCAGCAGCTCGAACTTAGGGACAGGGCCTTTAGCTTTCTTT.

In nucleotides, the CDR3 is TGTGCCAGCTCGCCGGCAGGAGGTGCCGGGAAACTGTTTTTT. Protein sequence: CASSPAGGAGKLFF. The V call is TRBV18, the J call TRBJ1-4; D remains unclear. The CDR3 totals 14 residues. The V gene's germline CDR1 is KGHSH and CDR2 LQKENI. The ends were cut back, 6 bases at V and 11 bases at J, with 19 bases in the middle.

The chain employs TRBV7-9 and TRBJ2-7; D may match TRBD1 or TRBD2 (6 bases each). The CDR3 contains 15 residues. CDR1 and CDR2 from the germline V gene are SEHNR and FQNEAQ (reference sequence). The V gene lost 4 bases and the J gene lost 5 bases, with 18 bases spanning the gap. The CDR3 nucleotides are TGTGCCAGCAGCTCCCGAGGGGGGAGATCCAACGAGCAGTACTTC. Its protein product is CASSSRGGRSNEQYF.

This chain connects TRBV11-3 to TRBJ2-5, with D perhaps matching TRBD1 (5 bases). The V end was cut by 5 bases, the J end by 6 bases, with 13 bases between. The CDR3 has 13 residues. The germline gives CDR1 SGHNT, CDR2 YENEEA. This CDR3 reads CASSQGVMKTQYF. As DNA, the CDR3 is TGTGCCAGCAGCCAAGGGGTCATGAAGACCCAGTACTTC.

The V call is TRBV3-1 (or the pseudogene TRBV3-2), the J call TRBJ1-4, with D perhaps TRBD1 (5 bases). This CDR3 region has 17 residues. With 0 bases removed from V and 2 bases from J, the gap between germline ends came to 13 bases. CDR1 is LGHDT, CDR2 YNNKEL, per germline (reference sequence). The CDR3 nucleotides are TGTGCCAGCAGCCAAGAGGGGTTGGGACGGACTAATGAAAAACTGTTTTTT. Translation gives CASSQEGLGRTNEKLFF.

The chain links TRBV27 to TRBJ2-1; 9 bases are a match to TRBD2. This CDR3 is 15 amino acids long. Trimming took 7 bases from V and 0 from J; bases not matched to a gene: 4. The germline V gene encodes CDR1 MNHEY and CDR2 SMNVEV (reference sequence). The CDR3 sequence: CASTDSGSSYNEQFF. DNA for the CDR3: TGTGCCAGCACCGATAGCGGGAGCTCCTACAATGAGCAGTTCTTC.

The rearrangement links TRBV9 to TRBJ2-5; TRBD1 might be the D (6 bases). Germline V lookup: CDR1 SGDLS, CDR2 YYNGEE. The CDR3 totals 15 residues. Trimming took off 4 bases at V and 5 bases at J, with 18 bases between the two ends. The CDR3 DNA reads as TGTGCCAGCAGCCCCATCGGAGAGGGGGTTGAGACCCAGTACTTC. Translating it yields CASSPIGEGVETQYF.

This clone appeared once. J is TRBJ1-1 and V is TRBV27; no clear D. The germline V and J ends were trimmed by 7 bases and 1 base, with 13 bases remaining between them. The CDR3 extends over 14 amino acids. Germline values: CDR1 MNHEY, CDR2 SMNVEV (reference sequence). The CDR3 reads CASTARQANTEAFF. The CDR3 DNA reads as TGTGCCAGCACGGCTAGGCAGGCGAACACTGAAGCTTTCTTT.

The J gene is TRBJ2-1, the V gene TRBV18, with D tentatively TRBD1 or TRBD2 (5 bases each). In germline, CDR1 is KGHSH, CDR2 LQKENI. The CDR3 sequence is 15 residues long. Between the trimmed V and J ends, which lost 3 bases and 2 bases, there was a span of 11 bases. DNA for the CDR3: TGTGCCAGCTCACCTGGGGGTAGGCCCTACAATGAGCAGTTCTTC. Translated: CASSPGGRPYNEQFF.

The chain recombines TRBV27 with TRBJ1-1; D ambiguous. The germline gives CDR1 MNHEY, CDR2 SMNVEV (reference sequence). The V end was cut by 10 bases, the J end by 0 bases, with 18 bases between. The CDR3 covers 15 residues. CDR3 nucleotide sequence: TGTGCCACCGAAAAGATAGAGGGAATGAACACTGAAGCTTTCTTT. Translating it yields CATEKIEGMNTEAFF.

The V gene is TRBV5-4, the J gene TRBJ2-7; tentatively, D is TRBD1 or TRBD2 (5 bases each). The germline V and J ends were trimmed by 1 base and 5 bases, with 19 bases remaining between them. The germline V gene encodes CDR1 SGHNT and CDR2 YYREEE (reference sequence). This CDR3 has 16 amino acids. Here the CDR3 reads CASSLYGVIGTHEQYF. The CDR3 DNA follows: TGTGCCAGCAGCTTGTACGGGGTGATAGGGACCCACGAGCAGTACTTC.

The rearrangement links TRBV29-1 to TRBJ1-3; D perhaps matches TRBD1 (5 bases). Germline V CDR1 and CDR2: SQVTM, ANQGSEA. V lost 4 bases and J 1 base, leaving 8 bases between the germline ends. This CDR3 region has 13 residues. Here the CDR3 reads CSVGKGSGNTIYF. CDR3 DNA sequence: TGCAGCGTTGGTAAGGGGTCTGGAAACACCATATATTTT.

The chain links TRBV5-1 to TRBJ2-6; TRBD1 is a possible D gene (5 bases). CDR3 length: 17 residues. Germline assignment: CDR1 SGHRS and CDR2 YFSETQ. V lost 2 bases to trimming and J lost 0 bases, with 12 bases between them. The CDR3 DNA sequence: TGCGCCAGCAGCTTAGATGACAGATTCTCTGGGGCCAACGTCCTGACTTTC. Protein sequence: CASSLDDRFSGANVLTF.